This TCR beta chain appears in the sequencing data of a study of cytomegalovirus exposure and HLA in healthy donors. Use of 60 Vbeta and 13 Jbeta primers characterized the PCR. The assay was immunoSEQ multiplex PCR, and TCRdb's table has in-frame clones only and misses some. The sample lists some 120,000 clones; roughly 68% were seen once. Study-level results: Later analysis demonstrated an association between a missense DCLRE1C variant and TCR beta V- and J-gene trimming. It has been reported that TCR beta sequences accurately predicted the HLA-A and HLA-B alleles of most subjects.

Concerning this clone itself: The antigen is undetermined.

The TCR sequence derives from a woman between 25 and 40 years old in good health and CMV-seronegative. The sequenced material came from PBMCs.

The CDR3 DNA is TGTGCCAGCAGCCCACAGGGCGAAGACGGCTACACCTTC. Its protein is CASSPQGEDGYTF. The V and J genes are TRBV2 and TRBJ1-2; D is perhaps TRBD1 (6 bases). V lost 6 bases, J lost 8 bases, and 16 bases lay in between. Germline V lookup: CDR1 SNHLY, CDR2 FYNNEI. This CDR3 spans 13 amino acids.